Following are 31 T cell receptor beta chains from one sample sequenced in a study of T cells in Graves' hyperthyroidism and ophthalmopathy. RNA transcripts served as the template for amplifying TCR beta CDR3 regions. In the first-round RT-PCR of the TCR CDR3, the HTBI primer set was used. TCRdb redid the calling of the multiplex PCR reads with MiXCR, one entry per CDR3 protein. The sample consists of hundreds of thousands of distinct CDR3 sequences, 14% of them appearing once. The source material was blood. These receptors originate from a woman between 18 and 29 years old with Graves' hyperthyroidism.

On this clonotype itself: Mismatch with germline at one junction end may stem from a read error. The chain is built from TRBV6-9 and TRBJ2-2, with 8 bases lining up with TRBD1. The CDR3 is 17 amino acids. Germline CDR1 is MNHGY and CDR2 is SVAAGI. The CDR3 DNA follows: TGTGCCAGCAGCTATTACACCGACAGGGGGAACACCGGGGAGCTGTTTTTT. This translates into CASSYYTDRGNTGELFF.

This clonotype was counted many times. The chain uses TRBV18 and TRBJ1-1, with D maybe TRBD1 (5 bases). Deletions cut 2 bases from V and 2 bases from J, with 12 bases between. The CDR3 length is 15 residues. The germline V gene has CDR1 KGHSH and CDR2 LQKENI. CDR3 sequence reads: CASSPIGGANTEAFF. CDR3 in DNA: TGTGCCAGCTCACCAATTGGGGGAGCCAACACTGAAGCTTTCTTT.

Points on this clonotype: It may be a read error: a sequence one base away is much more abundant. The chain couples TRBV9 to TRBJ1-2, with 8 bases identical to TRBD1. This CDR3 has 17 amino acids. V lost 0 bases to trimming and J lost 6 bases; unmatched junction nucleotides: 13. CDR1 and CDR2 from the germline V gene are SGDLS and YYNGEE. The CDR3 nucleotides read TGTGCCAGCAGCGTAGGCGGGGCAGGGGGCAAGTCAGATGGCTACACCTTC. Its translation: CASSVGGAGGKSDGYTF. Variable domain in full (rest from reference TRBV9 and TRBJ1-2): DSGVTQTPKHLITATGQRVTLRCSPRSGDLSVYWYQQSLDQGLQFLIQYYNGEERAKGNILERFSAQQFPDLHSELNLSSLELGDSALYFCASSVGGAGGKSDGYTFGSGTRLTVV.

The genes are TRBV5-1 and TRBJ2-1; D gene ambiguous. Trimming stripped 0 bases from V and 0 bases from J, with 7 bases between. Germline CDR1 SGHRS, CDR2 YFSETQ. This CDR3 spans 15 amino acids. The DNA of the CDR3 is TGCGCCAGCAGCTTGGCCCGAACCTCCTACAATGAGCAGTTCTTC. Translated, it gives CASSLARTSYNEQFF.

The chain links TRBV5-1 to TRBJ1-1; the D gene is possibly TRBD1 (6 bases). CDR1 is SGHRS, CDR2 YFSETQ, per germline. The CDR3 is made up of 15 amino acids. Trimming removed 4 bases at V and 3 bases at J, with 16 bases between. CDR3 nucleotides: TGCGCCAGCAGCCGGGGAACAGGGAGGTACACTGAAGCTTTCTTT. Encoded protein: CASSRGTGRYTEAFF.

This clonotype occurred many times. This chain uses TRBV20-1 with TRBJ1-1; D is unclear. The CDR3 is 12 amino acids. CDR1 DFQATT and CDR2 SNEGSKA come from the germline V gene (reference sequence). Trimming took 1 base from V and 3 from J, leaving 6 bases between them. This CDR3 is CSARASDTEAFF. CDR3 sequence (DNA): TGCAGTGCTAGAGCTAGCGACACTGAAGCTTTCTTT.

V and J are TRBV7-9 and TRBJ2-2, with D maybe TRBD2 (7 bases). Germline V gives CDR1 SEHNR, CDR2 FQNEAQ (reference sequence). This CDR3 contains 19 residues. Trimming took 1 base from V and 3 from J, leaving 21 bases between them. Written as DNA, the CDR3 is TGTGCCAGCAGCTTAGGGGGGGGCGTTCCCTCTTTGGACACCGGGGAGCTGTTTTTT. Protein: CASSLGGGVPSLDTGELFF.

In its sample, this clonotype was seen a few times. The chain carries TRBV29-1 and TRBJ2-7; D is uncertain. The CDR3 is 13 residues long. Germline CDR1 and CDR2: SQVTM and ANQGSEA. Trimming took 5 bases from V and 2 from J, leaving 13 bases between them. The CDR3: CSVISSAAYEQYF. The CDR3 region has the DNA TGCAGCGTTATATCCTCGGCTGCCTACGAGCAGTACTTC.

The rearrangement uses TRBV19 and TRBJ2-1, with 7 nucleotides matching TRBD1. J lost 6 bases, V lost 5 bases, and 7 bases had no gene match. This CDR3 has 14 residues. CDR1 LNHDA and CDR2 SQIVND come from the germline V gene (reference sequence). The CDR3 DNA reads as TGTGCCAGTAGTCCCCGAGGGACAGCCAATGAGCAGTTCTTC. It specifies CASSPRGTANEQFF.

Here the CDR3 DNA reads TGCGCCAGCAGTAGGCGGAACCAAGAGACCCAGTACTTC. This translates into CASSRRNQETQYF. The rearrangement uses TRBV5-1 and TRBJ2-5; D gene uncertain. Germline CDR1 and CDR2: SGHRS and YFSETQ. Trimming pared 5 bases from V and 0 bases from J, leaving 8 bases between. This CDR3 contains 13 residues.

Many counts were recorded for this clonotype. V usage is TRBV20-1 and J usage is TRBJ2-7; 10 nucleotides agree with TRBD2. The V gene end was trimmed by 3 bases and the J gene end by 6 bases; junction bases not matched to a gene: 11. CDR1 and CDR2 (germline): DFQATT, SNEGSKA (reference sequence). This CDR3 is built from 15 residues. CDR3 DNA: TGCAGTGCTAGTGCCTCGGCTAGCGGGAGTTCCGAGCAGTACTTC. It encodes CSASASASGSSEQYF.

This clonotype was found many times. Here the CDR3 reads CASKRAKTTNEKLFF. DNA of the CDR3: TGTGCCAGCAAGAGGGCAAAAACAACTAATGAAAAACTGTTTTTT. This chain joins TRBV2 and TRBJ1-4, with D hard to call. The CDR3 loop spans 15 amino acids. V lost 7 bases, J lost 0 bases, and 12 bases lay in between. CDR1 is SNHLY, CDR2 FYNNEI, per germline.

This clonotype was detected only a few times. The genes are TRBV3-1 and TRBJ1-2, with unresolved D. CDR1 and CDR2 (germline): LGHDT, YNNKEL (reference sequence). The CDR3 has 14 amino acids. Between the trimmed V and J ends, which lost 4 bases and 0 bases, there was a span of 9 bases. The DNA for the CDR3 is TGTGCCAGCAGCCCGGACGGTACTAACTATGGCTACACCTTC. Its translation is CASSPDGTNYGYTF.

This clonotype has a count of ten or more. This chain links TRBV13 with TRBJ2-3, with 9 bases that match TRBD2. Germline V gives CDR1 PRHDT, CDR2 FYEKMQ (reference sequence). This CDR3 contains 17 residues. V dropped 5 bases and J dropped 0; count of bases not matched to a gene: 9. This CDR3 is CASSLLTSGLSTDTQYF. Written as DNA, the CDR3 is TGTGCCAGCAGCCTCCTAACTAGCGGGCTCAGCACAGATACGCAGTATTTT.

This clonotype was seen at least ten times. The V call is TRBV6-2 or TRBV6-3, the J call TRBJ2-3; 7 positions match TRBD2. Per the germline V gene, CDR1 is MNHEY and CDR2 is SVGEGT. Unmatched junction bases numbered 8, after V lost 6 bases and J lost 2 bases. The CDR3 totals 15 residues. CDR3 in amino acids: CASSRRAGVTDTQYF. CDR3 in DNA: TGTGCCAGCAGCAGGCGGGCGGGAGTCACAGATACGCAGTATTTT.

V is TRBV29-1 and J is TRBJ2-5, with 8 bases fitting TRBD1. Per the germline V gene, CDR1 is SQVTM and CDR2 is ANQGSEA. There are 13 residues in the CDR3. V lost 3 bases to trimming and J lost 2 bases; unmatched junction nucleotides: 2. In DNA, the CDR3 is TGCAGCGTTGACCGGACAGGGCAAGAGACCCAGTACTTC. As protein: CSVDRTGQETQYF.

This clonotype was counted a single time. The gene calls are TRBV12-3 or TRBV12-4 and TRBJ2-1, with 8 bases that match TRBD2. The V and J ends lost 3 bases and 3 bases, in that order; junction bases with no gene match: 7. The CDR3 extends over 16 amino acids. In nucleotides, the CDR3 is TGTGCCAGCAGTTTTTCGGGCGGGAGGTTCTACAATGAGCAGTTCTTC. Translated: CASSFSGGRFYNEQFF.

This clonotype was observed at least ten times. The V gene is TRBV20-1, the J gene TRBJ2-1, with D tentatively TRBD2 (5 bases). Germline CDR1 and CDR2: DFQATT and SNEGSKA (reference sequence). The CDR3 is 15 residues long. V lost 6 bases and J lost 0, with 15 bases in between. This chain's CDR3 is CSAPKLALSYNEQFF. The CDR3 region has the DNA TGCAGTGCGCCGAAATTAGCGCTCTCCTACAATGAGCAGTTCTTC.

Many counts were recorded for this clonotype. The chain carries TRBV5-5 and TRBJ2-3; 9 positions match TRBD2. With 2 bases clipped from V and 5 bases from J, the junction kept 12 bases outside the gene matches. This CDR3 has 17 amino acids. Germline V gene data show CDR1 as SGHKS and CDR2 as YYEKEE (reference sequence). CDR3 bases: TGTGCCAGCAGCTTTGTTGTCGCGGGAGGGGGAGGAGATACGCAGTATTTT. Encoded protein: CASSFVVAGGGGDTQYF.

This clonotype was counted only a few times. The V gene is TRBV11-2, the J gene TRBJ2-1; D is uncertain. There are 15 residues in the CDR3. Deletions cut 3 bases from V and 1 base from J, with 10 bases between. Germline CDR1 and CDR2: SGHAT and FQNNGV. CDR3 region: CASSFRVYSYNEQFF. The CDR3 coding sequence is TGTGCCAGCAGCTTCCGAGTCTATTCCTACAATGAGCAGTTCTTC. Full variable domain (outside the CDR3, taken from reference TRBV11-2 and TRBJ2-1): EAGVAQSPRYKIIEKRQSVAFWCNPISGHATLYWYQQILGQGPKLLIQFQNNGVVDDSQLPKDRFSAERLKGVDSTLKIQPAKLEDSAVYLCASSFRVYSYNEQFFGPGTRLTVL.

The table lists this clonotype with a few counts. This chain connects TRBV12-3 or TRBV12-4 to TRBJ2-1, with D unresolved. The germline V and J ends were trimmed by 6 bases and 5 bases, with 11 bases remaining between them. This CDR3 is 13 amino acids long. This CDR3 reads CASRWRTDNEQFF. In DNA, the CDR3 is TGTGCCAGCAGATGGCGAACCGACAATGAGCAGTTCTTC.

This clonotype has only a few counts. The chain employs TRBV28 and TRBJ1-1; D is unclear. This CDR3 has 11 residues. CDR1 and CDR2 (germline): MDHEN, SYDVKM. V was pared by 5 bases and J by 11 bases, with 12 bases between. CDR3 in amino acids: CASSPEFGAFF. The CDR3 DNA is TGTGCCAGCAGTCCCGAGTTTGGGGCTTTCTTT.

The rearrangement uses TRBV30 and TRBJ1-6; TRBD1 agrees at 7 bases. V was clipped by 4 bases and J by 7 bases; unmatched bases: 10. Germline V lookup: CDR1 GTSNPN, CDR2 SVGIG (reference sequence). The CDR3 extends over 15 amino acids. The CDR3 reads CAWTYRGRRNSPLHF. DNA for the CDR3: TGTGCCTGGACTTACAGGGGTAGGAGAAATTCACCCCTCCACTTT.

This clonotype was found a few times. The chain couples TRBV4-1 to TRBJ2-2; TRBD2 matches 14 bases. The V gene's germline CDR1 is MGHRA and CDR2 YSYEKL. J was trimmed by 4 bases and V by 0 bases; bases with no gene match: 13. The CDR3 is made up of 21 amino acids. CDR3 nucleotides: TGCGCCAGCAGCCAAGATTCACAAGGACTAGCGGGAGGTCTGGGCACCGGGGAGCTGTTTTTT. Amino acids: CASSQDSQGLAGGLGTGELFF.

This clonotype was detected many times. The V call is TRBV11-3, the J call TRBJ2-7; the match to TRBD2 covers 8 bases. The CDR3 extends over 14 amino acids. Losses at the gene ends were 5 bases for V and 2 bases for J; bases not matched to a gene: 5. Germline loops: CDR1 SGHNT, CDR2 YENEEA. The CDR3 loop is CASSLYSGTYEQYF. The CDR3 DNA reads TGTGCCAGCAGCCTATATAGCGGGACCTACGAGCAGTACTTC. The full variable domain, completed using reference TRBV11-3 and TRBJ2-7, is EAGVVQSPRYKIIEKKQPVAFWCNPISGHNTLYWYLQNLGQGPELLIRYENEEAVDDSQLPKDRFSAERLKGVDSTLKIQPAELGDSAVYLCASSLYSGTYEQYFGPGTRLTVT.

This clonotype occurred a few times. The chain employs TRBV24-1 and TRBJ2-3; 7 bases are a match to TRBD2. The germline gives CDR1 KGHDR, CDR2 SFDVKD. With 3 bases clipped from V and 1 base from J, the junction kept 6 bases outside the gene matches. The CDR3 is made up of 16 amino acids. CDR3 DNA: TGTGCCACCAGTGATCCGGGAGGATTGGGCACAGATACGCAGTATTTT. Its translation is CATSDPGGLGTDTQYF.

This chain uses TRBV7-9 with TRBJ2-7; D perhaps matches TRBD2 (7 bases). The germline CDR1 and CDR2 sequences are SEHNR and FQNEAQ (reference sequence). The CDR3 is 16 amino acids. The ends were cut back, 5 bases at V and 2 bases at J, with 19 bases in the middle. The CDR3 bases are TGTGCCAGCAGCCCTCAAGGGGGAGGGCCTACCTACGAGCAGTACTTC. Translation gives CASSPQGGGPTYEQYF.

This clonotype was counted a few times. The chain uses TRBV7-9 and TRBJ2-2; 7 nucleotides match TRBD1. This CDR3 spans 16 amino acids. V was pared by 5 bases and J by 4 bases, with 10 bases of the junction left unmatched. From germline, CDR1 is SEHNR and CDR2 FQNEAQ (reference sequence). The CDR3 reads CASSQPGTGVTGELFF. The CDR3, as DNA: TGTGCCAGCAGCCAACCCGGAACAGGGGTCACCGGGGAGCTGTTTTTT.

This clonotype was observed at least ten times. The chain is built from TRBV29-1 and TRBJ2-7; D is possibly TRBD2 (6 bases). V shed 6 bases and J shed 5 bases, with 17 bases lying between them. CDR3 length: 13 residues. CDR1 is SQVTM and CDR2 is ANQGSEA in the germline V gene. CDR3 region: CSVVRGSPNEQYF. In nucleotides, the CDR3 is TGCAGCGTGGTGCGGGGCTCCCCCAACGAGCAGTACTTC.

This clonotype has at least ten counts. The chain uses TRBV7-9 and TRBJ2-3; 8 bases match TRBD2. The CDR3 contains 15 residues. Per germline, CDR1 SEHNR and CDR2 FQNEAQ (reference sequence). The ends lost 5 bases at V and 5 bases at J; junction bases unmatched: 9. The CDR3 region has the DNA TGTGCCAGCAGCCTCACCGGGACTAGTAGAGATACGCAGTATTTT. Translating it yields CASSLTGTSRDTQYF. The whole variable domain, remainder taken from reference TRBV7-9 and TRBJ2-3, is DTGVSQNPRHKITKRGQNVTFRCDPISEHNRLYWYRQTLGQGPEFLTYFQNEAQLEKSRLLSDRFSAERPKGSFSTLEIQRTEQGDSAMYLCASSLTGTSRDTQYFGPGTRLTVL.

This clonotype was seen many times. This rearrangement joins TRBV11-2 to TRBJ2-7; 9 nucleotides agree with TRBD2. CDR3 length equals 18 residues. CDR1 and CDR2 (germline): SGHAT, FQNNGV. J lost 0 bases, V lost 6 bases, and 15 bases had no gene match. The CDR3 coding sequence is TGTGCCAGCAGACGTGTAAGTGGTAGCGGGAGCCGCTCCTACGAGCAGTACTTC. This codes for CASRRVSGSGSRSYEQYF.